The subject of this entry is one T cell receptor (beta chain). Clones were sequenced by immunoSEQ multiplex PCR, and TCRdb holds only the in-frame ones, with some missing. The data hold around 50,000 clones, with approximately 90% observed a single time. These data are taken from a study of control samples from healthy donors and cancer patients. V shed 8 bases, J shed 0 bases, and the junction held 14 bases outside the gene matches. Germline CDR1 and CDR2: ENHRY and SYGVKD. The CDR3 loop spans 18 amino acids. Material: PBMCs. The sequence came from a man aged 30 to 45 with colorectal cancer. The chain couples TRBV10-3 to TRBJ2-2, with 8 bases aligning to TRBD1. The CDR3 DNA follows: TGTGCCATCCTTAGTGAGAGATGGACAGGGACGAACACCGGGGAGCTGTTTTTT. Translated, it gives CAILSERWTGTNTGELFF.